The clone carrying this TCR beta chain was seen many times. Its antigen remains unknown. These data come from a study of metastatic and nonmetastatic thyroid tumors. On the study more broadly: Repertoires from blood and tumor or nodule tissue of malignant and benign thyroid patients were compared. Findings and limits, study-wide: Significantly higher TCR beta diversity was reportedly seen in malignant thyroid tumors than benign nodules, in blood and tumor.

From the PCR reads, TCRdb re-called clones with MiXCR. The sample consists of roughly 40,000 clones, about a sixth of them appearing once. Every patient was untreated before thyroid surgery. CDR1 is LNHDA and CDR2 is SQIVND in the germline V gene (reference sequence). The CDR3 is made up of 18 amino acids. V was pared by 7 bases and J by 4 bases, with 12 bases of the junction left unmatched. The clonotype was recovered from a female donor with papillary thyroid cancer or a benign thyroid nodule (not recorded which). Some clones in this sample may be carry-over from other donors' samples. The sample consisted of tumor tissue. The J gene is TRBJ2-3, the V gene TRBV19, with 15 bases that match TRBD2. The CDR3 DNA sequence: TGTGCCAGTAAGTACTCCGGGACTAGCGGGAGGAGGGCAGATACGCAGTATTTT. Protein sequence: CASKYSGTSGRRADTQYF.